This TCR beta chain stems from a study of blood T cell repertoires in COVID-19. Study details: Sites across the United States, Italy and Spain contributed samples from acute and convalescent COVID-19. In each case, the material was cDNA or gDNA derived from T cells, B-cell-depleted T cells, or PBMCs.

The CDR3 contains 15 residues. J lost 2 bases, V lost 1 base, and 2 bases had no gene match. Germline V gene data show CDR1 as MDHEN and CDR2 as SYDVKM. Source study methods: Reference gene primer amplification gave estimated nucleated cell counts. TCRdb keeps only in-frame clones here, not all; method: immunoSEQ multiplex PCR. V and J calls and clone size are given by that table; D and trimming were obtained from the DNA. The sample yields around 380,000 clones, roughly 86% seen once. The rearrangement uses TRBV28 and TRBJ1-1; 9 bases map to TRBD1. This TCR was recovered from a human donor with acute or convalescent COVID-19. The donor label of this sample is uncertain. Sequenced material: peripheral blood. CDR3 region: CASSLSGQGNTEAFF. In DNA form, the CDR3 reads TGTGCCAGCAGTTTATCGGGACAGGGAAACACTGAAGCTTTCTTT.